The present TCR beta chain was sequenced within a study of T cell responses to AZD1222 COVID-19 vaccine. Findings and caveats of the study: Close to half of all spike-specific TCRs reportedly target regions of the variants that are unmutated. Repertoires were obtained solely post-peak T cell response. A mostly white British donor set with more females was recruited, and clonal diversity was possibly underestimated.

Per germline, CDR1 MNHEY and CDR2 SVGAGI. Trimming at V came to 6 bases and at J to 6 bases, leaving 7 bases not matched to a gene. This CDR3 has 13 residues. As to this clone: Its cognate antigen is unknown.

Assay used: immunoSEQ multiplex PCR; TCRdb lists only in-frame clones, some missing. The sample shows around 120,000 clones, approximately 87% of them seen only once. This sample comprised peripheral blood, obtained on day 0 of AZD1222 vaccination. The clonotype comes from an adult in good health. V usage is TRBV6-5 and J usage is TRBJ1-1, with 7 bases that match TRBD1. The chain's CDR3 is CASRGQWVAEAFF. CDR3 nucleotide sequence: TGTGCCAGCAGGGGACAGTGGGTGGCTGAAGCTTTCTTT.